The next 26 T cell receptor beta chains were all read from a single sample in a study of glioma-infiltrating T cells (dated by TCRdb to 2016 to 2017). Sequencing instrument: Illumina MiSeq. TCR alpha and beta CDR3 regions were amplified with the iRepertoire nested amplicon-rescue multiplex PCR (arm-PCR) platform from RNA. TCRdb reanalyzed the raw reads on its own, using fastp at Q25 for trimming and MiXCR for clone calling, and kept in-frame beta chains. Records with the same CDR3 protein are collapsed into one entry carrying the most frequent genes and DNA. This sample is represented by some 93,000 distinct CDR3 sequences; approximately 42% of them were singletons. 30% to 40% of the sample rests with the top ten. Sequencing input: glioma tissue, nonneoplastic brain tissue, or PBMCs (not recorded which). Source of these receptors: a human donor with low-grade glioma or glioblastoma, undergoing nonglioma brain surgery, or in good health (not recorded which).

In its sample, this clonotype was seen many times. J is TRBJ2-2 and V is TRBV7-2; D ambiguous. Trimming cost V 2 bases and J 7 bases, with 8 bases left between them. In germline, CDR1 is SGHTA, CDR2 FQGNSA. This CDR3 contains 13 residues. Here the CDR3 reads CASSLKRIGELFF. DNA of the CDR3: TGTGCCAGCAGCTTAAAAAGAATCGGGGAGCTGTTTTTT.

With regard to this clonotype: The junction departs from germline at one end; a sequencing error may be responsible. The chain has TRBV19 and TRBJ1-1, with D unresolved. Germline CDR1 reads LNHDA; CDR2 reads SQIVND (reference sequence). This CDR3 comprises 14 residues. The CDR3 loop is CVSSFESSYNEQFF. The CDR3 nucleotides are TGTGTCAGTAGTTTCGAGAGCTCCTACAATGAGCAGTTCTTT. Drawing the rest from reference TRBV19 and TRBJ1-1, the complete variable domain is DGGITQSPKYLFRKEGQNVTLSCEQNLNHDAMYWYRQDPGQGLRLIYYSQIVNDFQKGDIAEGYSVSREKKESFPLTVTSAQKNPTAFYLCVSSFESSYNEQFFGQGTRLTVV.

Many counts were recorded for this clonotype. The chain recombines TRBV19 with TRBJ2-3; possibly TRBD2 for D (6 bases). The germline CDR1 and CDR2 sequences are LNHDA and SQIVND (reference sequence). Trimming cost V 10 bases and J 2 bases, with 13 bases left between them. The CDR3 is 13 amino acids. The CDR3 bases are TGTGCCACAAGTAGCGGTGACACAGATACGCAGTATTTT. It translates to CATSSGDTDTQYF.

This clonotype occurred many times. The chain recombines TRBV19 with TRBJ1-1; 9 nucleotides agree with TRBD1. V was pared by 8 bases and J by 5 bases, with 15 bases of the junction left unmatched. CDR1 and CDR2 (germline): LNHDA, SQIVND (reference sequence). The CDR3 runs to 16 residues. CDR3 in amino acids: CASRSPTTGGNTEAFF. Written as DNA, the CDR3 is TGTGCCAGTCGATCCCCCACGACAGGGGGTAATACTGAAGCTTTCTTT.

This clonotype was counted ten times or more. V and J are TRBV29-1 and TRBJ2-7; D possibly corresponds to TRBD2 (6 bases). V gave up 7 bases and J gave up 7 bases, with 14 bases separating them. The CDR3 consists of 11 residues. Per the germline V gene, CDR1 is SQVTM and CDR2 is ANQGSEA. The CDR3 DNA is TGCAGCGGACGGATTGGGAGGGAGCAGTACTTC. Its protein product is CSGRIGREQYF.

Only a few counts were recorded for this clonotype. One end of the junction varies from germline; a read error may be responsible. The J gene is TRBJ2-3, the V gene TRBV7-9; the D is unclear. Germline-derived CDR1 and CDR2 are SEHNR and FQNEAQ (reference sequence). This CDR3 is 13 amino acids long. The CDR3 protein is CASGLIGTDTQYF. CDR3 DNA sequence: TGTGCCAGCGGCTTAATTGGCACAGATACGCAGTATTTT.

A note on this clonotype: A much larger clone differs by one base, so this may be a read error. The chain's CDR3 is CASSLARREGNEQFF. In DNA form, the CDR3 reads TGTGCCAGCAGCTTGGCGCGGCGGGAGGGCAATGAGCAGTTCTTC. V and J are TRBV5-4 and TRBJ2-1, with 9 bases lining up with TRBD2. Germline loops: CDR1 SGHNT, CDR2 YYREEE (reference sequence). The CDR3 has 15 amino acids. J lost 6 bases, V lost 0 bases, and 4 bases had no gene match. Using reference TRBV5-4 and TRBJ2-1 for the parts outside the CDR3, the full variable domain is ETGVTQSPTHLIKTRGQQVTLRCSSQSGHNTVSWYQQALGQGPQFIFQYYREEENGRGNFPPRFSGLQFPNYSSELNVNALELDDSALYLCASSLARREGNEQFFGPGTRLTVL.

The chain employs TRBV3-1 and TRBJ2-3, with D perhaps matching TRBD2 (5 bases). Germline V gene lookup returns CDR1 LGHDT and CDR2 YNNKEL (reference sequence). CDR3 size: 16 residues. V shed 0 bases and J shed 0 bases, with 10 bases lying between them. DNA for the CDR3: TGTGCCAGCAGCCAAGATTCACGGGGAAGCACAGATACGCAGTATTTT. It specifies CASSQDSRGSTDTQYF.

On this clonotype itself: A junction boundary mismatches the germline segment, possibly from a read error. The chain carries TRBV6-1 and TRBJ1-5, with D unclear. The CDR3 spans 13 residues. The germline gives CDR1 MNHNS, CDR2 SASEGT. In nucleotides, the CDR3 is TGTGCCAGCAGTCATTGTAGCAGTCAGCCCCAGCATTTC. Translated, it gives CASSHCSSQPQHF.

This clonotype has a count of ten or more. The J gene is TRBJ2-2, the V gene TRBV28; TRBD1 matches 8 bases. This CDR3 has 15 residues. V was clipped by 6 bases and J by 3 bases; unmatched bases: 6. Germline V CDR1 and CDR2: MDHEN, SYDVKM. CDR3 amino acids: CASRGDRRYTGELFF. The CDR3 DNA reads as TGTGCCAGCAGGGGGGACAGGCGGTACACCGGGGAGCTGTTTTTT.

Many counts were recorded for this clonotype. The gene calls are TRBV20-1 and TRBJ2-1; 7 bases agree with TRBD2. The CDR3 extends over 15 amino acids. V lost 3 bases and J lost 6; bases outside the gene matches: 11. The V gene's germline CDR1 is DFQATT and CDR2 SNEGSKA (reference sequence). CDR3 bases: TGCAGTGCTAGCGACCGGCGGGGGTCGAGCAATGAGCAGTTCTTC. Its translation: CSASDRRGSSNEQFF.

This clonotype was seen only a few times. The chain joins TRBV27 to TRBJ2-7; 8 nucleotides align to TRBD1. Trimming took 5 bases from V and 5 from J; bases not matched to a gene: 5. The CDR3 has 13 residues. Germline loops: CDR1 MNHEY, CDR2 SMNVEV (reference sequence). The CDR3 DNA reads TGTGCCAGCAGTACCGGACAGGGCCACGAGCAGTACTTC. Translation gives CASSTGQGHEQYF.

A note on this clonotype: It may be a read error: a sequence one base away is much more abundant. The chain links TRBV29-1 to TRBJ2-7, with no clear D. The CDR3 covers 14 residues. Trimming left V 4 bases short and J 6 bases short, with 19 bases between. Germline-derived CDR1 and CDR2 are SQVTM and ANQGSEA. CDR3 amino acids: CSVAMDAPTSEQYF. CDR3 nucleotide sequence: TGCAGCGTTGCGATGGATGCACCCACCAGCGAGCAGTACTTC.

About this clonotype itself: No conserved phenylalanine or tryptophan is present at the end of the CDR3, so a read error is the likely explanation. The chain employs TRBV5-1 and TRBJ1-3; D ambiguous. CDR3 length: 13 residues. Trimming pared 0 bases from V and 4 bases from J, leaving 5 bases between. The germline V gene has CDR1 SGHRS and CDR2 YFSETQ. CDR3 sequence reads: CASSLDSGNTIYP. In DNA, the CDR3 is TGCGCCAGCAGCTTGGACAGCGGAAACACCATATATCCT.

In this sample, this clonotype turned up many times. The V gene is TRBV3-1, the J gene TRBJ1-2, with D hard to call. The length of the CDR3 is 13 residues. Trimming shortened V by 0 bases and J by 5 bases, and 7 bases separated the two germline ends. CDR1 is LGHDT, CDR2 YNNKEL, per germline (reference sequence). The CDR3 bases are TGTGCCAGCAGCCAAGAGGACTCTTATGGCTACACCTTC. Translation gives CASSQEDSYGYTF.

This clonotype was found many times. The chain is built from TRBV3-1 and TRBJ2-3; 8 nucleotides align to TRBD2. CDR3 size: 17 residues. The J segment lost 0 bases and the V segment lost 0 bases, leaving 5 bases of the junction unmatched. Looked up from germline, CDR1 is LGHDT and CDR2 is YNNKEL (reference sequence). For the CDR3, the DNA is TGTGCCAGCAGCCAAGATCGGGGGGGACGAAGCACAGATACGCAGTATTTT. Protein product: CASSQDRGGRSTDTQYF.

Remarks on this clonotype: A much more abundant neighbour one base away suggests this may be a read error. The V gene is TRBV3-1, the J gene TRBJ2-7; D might be TRBD1 (6 bases). CDR1 and CDR2 from the germline V gene are LGHDT and YNNKEL (reference sequence). The CDR3 contains 14 residues. V was cut by 3 bases and J by 9 bases, with 18 bases left in between. The CDR3 DNA sequence: TGTGCCAGCAGCCATTCGGGGACACCTCCGGGGCAGTACTTC. It encodes CASSHSGTPPGQYF.

The CDR3 coding sequence is TGTGCCAGCAGCCCTACCGGCGGGGGCCAGTACGAGCAGTACTTC. Translation: CASSPTGGGQYEQYF. The rearrangement joins TRBV7-3 to TRBJ2-7, with D tentatively TRBD2 (7 bases). Germline V CDR1 and CDR2: SGHTA, FQGTGA. The CDR3 contains 15 residues. V shed 5 bases and J shed 4 bases, with 18 bases lying between them.

This clonotype has at least ten counts. The chain employs TRBV6-2 or TRBV6-3 and TRBJ2-3; TRBD1 matches 7 bases. V was pared by 2 bases and J by 3 bases, with 5 bases of the junction left unmatched. The CDR3 sequence is 15 residues long. Germline CDR1 MNHEY, CDR2 SVGEGT. CDR3 protein: CASSYNRGWTDTQYF. CDR3 nucleotide sequence: TGTGCCAGCAGTTACAACAGGGGTTGGACAGATACGCAGTATTTT.

This clonotype was seen many times. This chain joins TRBV7-2 and TRBJ2-3, with 11 bases fitting TRBD2. This CDR3 is 15 amino acids long. The V gene's germline CDR1 is SGHTA and CDR2 FQGNSA. The V segment lost 3 bases and the J segment 7 bases; nucleotides outside the gene matches: 6. CDR3 sequence reads: CASSFLAGGPNTQYF. CDR3 sequence (DNA): TGTGCCAGCAGCTTCTTAGCGGGAGGGCCAAATACGCAGTATTTT.

The table lists this clonotype with a count of one. One end of the junction is discordant with germline, which a read error may explain. The V call is TRBV5-1, the J call TRBJ1-4, with unresolved D. The germline V gene has CDR1 SGHRS and CDR2 YFSETQ. The CDR3 sequence is 16 residues long. This chain's CDR3 is CASSYGLGMNHEKLLF. The CDR3 bases are TGCGCCAGCAGTTATGGCCTAGGGATGAACCACGAAAAACTGCTTTTT.

Comments on this clonotype: This may be a read error, as it is one base from a much larger clone. The chain joins TRBV9 to TRBJ2-1; 8 bases agree with TRBD2. The CDR3 has 16 residues. Germline CDR1 reads SGDLS; CDR2 reads YYNGEE. V lost 3 bases, J lost 8 bases, and 13 bases stayed unmatched. The CDR3 loop is CASSAAVGGALDEQFF. The CDR3 DNA is TGTGCCAGCAGCGCAGCTGTCGGGGGGGCCTTGGATGAGCAGTTCTTC. The variable domain in full, with the rest retrieved from reference TRBV9 and TRBJ2-1, is DSGVTQTPKHLITATGQRVTLRCSPRSGDLSVYWYQQSLDQGLQFLIQYYNGEERAKGNILERFSAQQFPDLHSELNLSSLELGDSALYFCASSAAVGGALDEQFFGPGTRLTVL.

This clonotype was detected many times. The chain uses TRBV4-1 and TRBJ1-1; no definite D call. In germline, CDR1 is MGHRA, CDR2 YSYEKL. Trimming took off 4 bases at V and 0 bases at J, with 18 bases between the two ends. This CDR3 has 17 residues. The CDR3 region has the DNA TGCGCCAGCAGCCGGTCGATCGAGACCATCATGAACACTGAAGCTTTCTTT. Translation gives CASSRSIETIMNTEAFF.

To note about this clonotype: A much larger clone differs by one base, so this may be a read error. The CDR3 loop reads CASSPGQGLDTEAFF. The CDR3 nucleotides are TGTGCCAGCTCACCTGGACAGGGTCTGGACACTGAAGCTTTCTTT. This chain connects TRBV18 to TRBJ1-1, with 8 bases fitting TRBD1. Looked up from germline, CDR1 is KGHSH and CDR2 is LQKENI. The trim removed 3 bases at V and 3 bases at J, leaving 6 bases unmatched. The CDR3 length is 15 residues.

This clonotype was recorded at least ten times. The V call is TRBV3-1, the J call TRBJ2-7, with 10 bases fitting TRBD2. The ends lost 6 bases at V and 2 bases at J; junction bases unmatched: 4. CDR3 length equals 14 residues. Germline V gives CDR1 LGHDT, CDR2 YNNKEL (reference sequence). CDR3 sequence reads: CASSTSGIPYEQYF. DNA for the CDR3: TGTGCCAGCAGTACTAGCGGGATCCCCTACGAGCAGTACTTC.

This clonotype was counted at least ten times. V is TRBV3-1 and J is TRBJ2-5, with a possible D match to TRBD1 (5 bases). This CDR3 has 11 amino acids. The ends were cut back, 8 bases at V and 4 bases at J, with 8 bases in the middle. The V gene's germline CDR1 is LGHDT and CDR2 YNNKEL (reference sequence). The CDR3 DNA reads TGTGCCAGCCTCCAGGGAGAGACCCAGTACTTC. This encodes CASLQGETQYF.